This entry lists 19 T cell receptor beta chains sequenced from one sample in a study of blood T cells in healthy people across ages. Primers used in a second PCR of about 6 to 11 cycles were a sample-barcoded 5' primer and a J-beta primer mix. TCRdb re-analysed the 5' RACE reads in MiXCR, keeping a single row per CDR3 protein. The data show over 1.5 million distinct CDR3 sequences, around half seen once. Material for sequencing was blood. These receptors all come from a woman between 35 and 50 years old in good health.

This clonotype was found a few times. This chain connects TRBV7-2 to TRBJ2-7, with 7 bases matching TRBD2. CDR1 and CDR2 from the germline V gene are SGHTA and FQGNSA. Unmatched junction bases numbered 10, after V lost 1 base and J lost 1 base. CDR3 length equals 17 residues. In DNA, the CDR3 is TGTGCCAGCAGCTTAGGGGTGGGGAGGGGTCTGTCCTACGAGCAGTACTTC. Residues: CASSLGVGRGLSYEQYF.

This chain connects TRBV11-2 to TRBJ2-6, with 7 positions matching TRBD1. This CDR3 has 16 residues. V lost 6 bases to trimming and J lost 2 bases; unmatched junction nucleotides: 7. CDR1 SGHAT and CDR2 FQNNGV come from the germline V gene. CDR3 protein: CASRRTGPPGANVLTF. The DNA of the CDR3 is TGTGCCAGCAGACGGACAGGTCCCCCTGGGGCCAACGTCCTGACTTTC.

The chain combines TRBV4-3 with TRBJ2-3, with 10 bases lining up with TRBD2. Germline V gives CDR1 LGHNA, CDR2 YSLEER. The CDR3 has 20 amino acids. The V segment lost 0 bases and the J segment 0 bases; nucleotides outside the gene matches: 12. CDR3 amino acids: CASSQDRKLAGATSTDTQYF. The CDR3 DNA sequence: TGCGCCAGCAGCCAAGATCGGAAGCTAGCGGGGGCGACTAGCACAGATACGCAGTATTTT.

This clonotype has only a few counts. The chain carries TRBV6-2 or TRBV6-3 and TRBJ2-3; D might be TRBD1 (6 bases). This CDR3 region has 18 residues. V lost 0 bases, J lost 5 bases, and 21 bases lay in between. The germline gives CDR1 MNHEY, CDR2 SVGEGT. The CDR3 DNA reads as TGTGCCAGCAGTTACTCGAGACGAGGGGGTCCCGCCGGAGATACGCAGTATTTT. As protein: CASSYSRRGGPAGDTQYF.

The gene calls are TRBV7-9 and TRBJ2-1; 12 bases map to TRBD1. CDR1 and CDR2 (germline): SEHNR, FQNEAQ (reference sequence). The ends lost 5 bases at V and 6 bases at J; junction bases unmatched: 5. CDR3 size: 15 residues. The CDR3 reads CASSVGQGASNEQFF. For the CDR3, the DNA is TGTGCCAGCAGCGTGGGACAGGGGGCAAGCAATGAGCAGTTCTTC.

This chain uses TRBV7-2 with TRBJ2-3; TRBD2 matches at 7 bases. Germline V lookup: CDR1 SGHTA, CDR2 FQGNSA. The ends lost 1 base at V and 2 bases at J; junction bases unmatched: 9. The CDR3 is made up of 17 amino acids. CDR3 DNA: TGTGCCAGCAGCTTAGTCTGGGGGGGGACTAACACAGATACGCAGTATTTT. Amino acid sequence: CASSLVWGGTNTDTQYF.

The CDR3 DNA follows: TGTGCCAGCACGGGACAGGGCGGCAATCAGCCCCAGCATTTT. Translation gives CASTGQGGNQPQHF. The chain links TRBV2 to TRBJ1-5, with 9 nucleotides matching TRBD1. This CDR3 is built from 14 residues. The V segment lost 7 bases and the J segment 2 bases; nucleotides outside the gene matches: 3. The germline V gene encodes CDR1 SNHLY and CDR2 FYNNEI.

This clonotype has a handful of counts. The chain has TRBV12-3 or TRBV12-4 and TRBJ1-2; D call uncertain. V was shortened by 4 bases and J by 0 bases, with 6 bases between the two germline ends. The CDR3 has 13 residues. CDR3 amino acids: CASSSSANYGYTF. CDR3 sequence (DNA): TGTGCCAGCAGTTCGTCGGCTAACTATGGCTACACCTTC.

This chain uses TRBV7-2 with TRBJ2-5; no firm D call. V was pared by 1 base and J by 0 bases, with 6 bases between. Germline assignment: CDR1 SGHTA and CDR2 FQGNSA. CDR3 length: 14 residues. The CDR3 region has the DNA TGTGCCAGCAGCTTAGAACAGAACCAAGAGACCCAGTACTTC. Translating it yields CASSLEQNQETQYF.

This clonotype was observed many times. This chain joins TRBV15 and TRBJ2-7, with 8 positions matching TRBD1. Germline V gene data show CDR1 as LNHNV and CDR2 as YYDKDF (reference sequence). This CDR3 has 15 residues. With 3 bases clipped from V and 5 bases from J, the junction kept 9 bases outside the gene matches. CDR3 sequence reads: CATSRGGQGLDEQYF. The DNA of the CDR3 is TGTGCCACCAGCAGGGGCGGACAGGGTCTGGACGAGCAGTACTTC. The complete variable domain, with remaining parts taken from reference TRBV15 and TRBJ2-7, reads DAMVIQNPRYQVTQFGKPVTLSCSQTLNHNVMYWYQQKSSQAPKLLFHYYDKDFNNEADTPDNFQSRRPNTSFCFLDIRSPGLGDTAMYLCATSRGGQGLDEQYFGPGTRLTVT.

This chain connects TRBV6-6 to TRBJ2-7, with 8 positions matching TRBD2. Germline CDR1 is MNHNY and CDR2 is SVGAGI (reference sequence). CDR3 length: 14 residues. J was trimmed by 5 bases and V by 6 bases; bases with no gene match: 9. This CDR3 is CASRTTAGADEQYF. DNA for the CDR3: TGTGCCAGCAGAACTACAGCGGGGGCAGACGAGCAGTACTTC.

The chain links TRBV20-1 to TRBJ2-4, with a weak D call TRBD2 (7 bases). Matching the DNA end better, TRBJ2-7 makes the J call doubtful. The CDR3 runs to 13 residues. Looked up from germline, CDR1 is DFQATT and CDR2 is SNEGSKA (reference sequence). CDR3 nucleotide sequence: TGCAGTGCTAGTGGGCGGGGGCGGGACGAGCAGTACTTC. Its translation: CSASGRGRDEQYF.

This chain links TRBV20-1 with TRBJ2-2; 10 nucleotides align to TRBD1. V lost 4 bases to trimming and J lost 6 bases; unmatched junction nucleotides: 8. The CDR3 is 15 amino acids. From germline, CDR1 is DFQATT and CDR2 SNEGSKA (reference sequence). CDR3 nucleotide sequence: TGCAGTGCTAAGGGGGACAGGGGTATATCCGGGGAGCTGTTTTTT. Protein product: CSAKGDRGISGELFF.

This clonotype appeared a few times. The chain is built from TRBV6-5 and TRBJ2-5, with TRBD2 matching 8 bases. The trim removed 0 bases at V and 8 bases at J, leaving 11 bases unmatched. The germline V gene has CDR1 MNHEY and CDR2 SVGAGI. This CDR3 has 16 amino acids. The CDR3 bases are TGTGCCAGCAGTTACTCGAGTGGCGGGGGGCTGGGTACCCAGTACTTC. This codes for CASSYSSGGGLGTQYF.

Comment on this clonotype: The junction does not match germline at one end; this may be a read error. The chain recombines TRBV7-9 with TRBJ1-1, with unresolved D. The CDR3 is made up of 12 amino acids. Germline-derived CDR1 and CDR2 are SEHNR and FQNEAQ (reference sequence). The CDR3 DNA reads as TGTGCCAGCAGTTTAGCGGTCGGTTGGGCTTTCTTT. Its protein is CASSLAVGWAFF.

The table lists this clonotype with a few counts. This chain links TRBV6-2 or TRBV6-3 with TRBJ2-3, with D perhaps being TRBD1 or TRBD2 (5 bases each). Trimming took off 5 bases at V and 11 bases at J, with 17 bases between the two ends. The CDR3 length is 13 residues. The V gene's germline CDR1 is MNHEY and CDR2 SVGEGT. The CDR3 bases are TGTGCCAGCAGTCCCGGGGCGCTAGCCGAGCAGTATTTT. As protein: CASSPGALAEQYF.

Here the CDR3 DNA reads TGTGCCAGCAGTCCTGGGGCTAGCGGGGGCTACGAGCAGTACTTC. This codes for CASSPGASGGYEQYF. The chain carries TRBV11-3 and TRBJ2-7, with 10 bases identical to TRBD2. The CDR3 consists of 15 residues. Germline V gives CDR1 SGHNT, CDR2 YENEEA. Germline trimming cut 6 bases from V and 3 bases from J; bases unmatched to any gene: 8.

The chain uses TRBV20-1 and TRBJ2-7, with 9 bases that match TRBD1. CDR1 is DFQATT, CDR2 SNEGSKA, per germline (reference sequence). This CDR3 contains 14 residues. Trimming removed 6 bases from V and 0 bases from J; junction bases left unmatched: 6. This CDR3 reads CSASGTGSSYEQYF. In DNA, the CDR3 is TGCAGTGCCTCCGGGACAGGGAGCTCCTACGAGCAGTACTTC.

This clonotype was recorded a few times. The chain couples TRBV10-1 to TRBJ2-1, with D perhaps TRBD1 (6 bases). Germline V gene sequence: CDR1 WNHNN, CDR2 SYGVQD (reference sequence). The length of the CDR3 is 14 residues. Trimming removed 3 bases at V and 6 bases at J, with 12 bases between. CDR3 coding DNA: TGCGCCAGCAGTGATCCAGGGGCTCTCAATGAGCAGTTCTTC. This encodes CASSDPGALNEQFF.